The T cell receptor (beta chain) described here comes from a study of blood T cell repertoires in COVID-19 (dated by TCRdb to 2019 to 2021). Broadly, across the study: The collaborator samples originated in the United States, Italy and Spain and spanned the acute and convalescent phases of COVID-19. The material from the prospective study consisted of cDNA or gDNA derived from T cells, B-cell-depleted T cells, or PBMCs. Deeply sampled blood TCRbeta repertoires from subjects exposed to, actively infected with, or recovered from COVID-19 were included in the dataset. The repertoires were made available in a free public database intended to serve as a resource for research on the immune response to SARS-CoV-2. The samples were drawn from two sources: the first 160 participants of the ongoing ImmuneRACE study, and over 950 subjects contributed by 6 global collaborators. The sample metadata nearly always contained a de-identified subject ID, COVID-19 status, age in years and sex. Where available, HLA class I and class II types were taken from metadata supplied by the sample provider and were not determined by assay-based typing.

Here is what the overall study found, with its caveats: The quantity of clinical and demographic metadata differed by source and by participant and was supplied without curation.

Each collaborating institution followed its own protocols to collect whole blood in K2EDTA tubes. For TCRbeta analysis, collaborators shipped samples in one of three forms: frozen whole blood, isolated PBMCs, or DNA extracted from either of those sample types. With respect to this clone: Its binding antigen is unknown. No much larger clone exists at a distance of one base, and base qualities are not known.

The immunoSEQ Assay, a bias-controlled multiplex PCR, was used to amplify TCRbeta CDR3 regions from genomic DNA. As for the original processing: Within the assay, amplification of reference gene primers was used to estimate how many nucleated cells each sample contained. Sequence reads were collapsed and filtered to measure the absolute abundance of every unique TCRbeta CDR3 rearrangement. For each sample, productive Simpson clonality was calculated by taking the square root of Simpson's diversity index across productive rearrangements. Sourced from immuneACCESS, this table was stored by TCRdb with only in-frame sequences that have V and J called. A share of the clones is absent; for the studies checked, an unresolved V gene accounts for under half, and the remainder has no known explanation. The V and J calls and clone size are taken from that table; D and trimming were inferred from the DNA. In this sample the table shows 120,000 to 150,000 clones, 65% to 90% of which occur a single time. In total, the top ten clones hold approximately 7.1% of the sample.

CDR1 and CDR2, per the germline V gene, are KGHSH and LQKENI. Its CDR3 holds 15 amino acids, cysteine through phenylalanine. The sequence is cut down to CDR3 DNA, 45 bases in frame from base 1. V loses 3 bases of germline sequence and J loses 4 bases, and the interval between the two ends is 12 bases. The sample was peripheral blood. This receptor was taken from a woman between 45 and 65 years old in a cohort sampled during active or convalescent COVID-19. Recombination joined TRBV18 with TRBJ2-2; the D gene is possibly TRBD2, with 5 bases matching. The CDR3 here reads CASSPRTEVTGELFF. The DNA sequence follows: TGTGCCAGCTCACCCAGGACGGAGGTCACCGGGGAGCTGTTTTTT.